This T cell receptor beta chain was sequenced in a study of radiotherapy plus CTLA-4 blockade in lung cancer (dated by TCRdb to 2016 to 2019). With respect to the entire study: Objective responses occurred in roughly 19% of enrolled patients, and less than 35% achieved disease control.

Inclusive of the bounding cysteine and phenylalanine, the CDR3 is 13 residues long. Only the CDR3 DNA stays, 39 bases, in frame from base 1. V was cut back by 0 bases and J by 11 bases, leaving a gap of 13 bases between them. The germline V gene provides CDR1 MGHRA and CDR2 YSYEKL. In this study, focal radiation therapy paired with CTLA-4 blockade (ipilimumab) was tested in patients who had chemo-refractory metastatic non-small-cell lung cancer. The library was built by means of the immunoSEQ multiplex PCR assay. TCRdb carries this immuneACCESS record with in-frame sequences only. Its versions omit some clonotypes, under half of them owing to an unresolved V gene in the studies checked, with the rest unexplained. The sample data list approximately 40,000 clones, and about 73% of these were observed just once. About 8.1% of the sample is in the top ten clones. Results and caveats for the whole study, not just this receptor: TCR clones derived from tumors expanded in peripheral blood after treatment with radiotherapy and ipilimumab. The strongest predictors of response were reported to be early dynamic shifts in blood T cell clones along with a rise in serum interferon-beta following radiation.

Of note for this clone: The clone's antigen remains unknown. No base quality information exists; no much larger clone differs at one position.

This chain is built from TRBV4-1 and TRBJ1-1, with no reliable assignment of the D segment. Specimen: peripheral blood, collected from a patient treated with radiotherapy plus ipilimumab. This sequence was found in a human donor with non-small cell lung cancer who had stable disease on radiotherapy plus ipilimumab. The nucleotides are TGCGCCAGCAGCCAAGATCAACTCCAGAGGGCTTTCTTT. This codes for CASSQDQLQRAFF.